This T cell receptor beta chain was obtained from a study of blood T cell repertoires in COVID-19. TCRdb's table, derived via immunoSEQ multiplex PCR, lists solely in-frame clones and lacks some. Of a few hundred thousand clones listed, about four fifths were seen once; the top ten hold around 2%. Trimming took 1 base from V and 2 from J; bases not matched to a gene: 4. The germline V gene encodes CDR1 SGHAT and CDR2 FQNNGV. This CDR3 spans 16 amino acids. The specimen sequenced was peripheral blood. The source of this sequence is a man aged 30 to 39 who had recovered from COVID-19. The chain carries TRBV11-2 and TRBJ1-3; the match to TRBD1 covers 8 bases. CDR3 in DNA: TGTGCCAGCAGCTTAGGCAGGGGGCGTACTGGAAACACCATATATTTT. Its protein is CASSLGRGRTGNTIYF.